Listed here are 2 T cell receptor beta chains from one sample, sequenced in a study of blood T cell repertoires in COVID-19. Method: immunoSEQ multiplex PCR; TCRdb's copy keeps in-frame clones and lacks some. The table lists under 250,000 clones, more than 70% of them singletons. The sample was peripheral blood. The receptors were gathered from a woman aged 80 or over with COVID-19, enrolled during active disease.

V usage is TRBV11-2 and J usage is TRBJ1-1, with 10 bases fitting TRBD1. Germline V CDR1 and CDR2: SGHAT, FQNNGV. The CDR3 is 15 residues long. V shed 4 bases and J 4 bases; nucleotides not matched to a gene: 6. As DNA, the CDR3 is TGTGCCAGCAGCTGGTCCGGGACAGGGGTCACTGAAGCTTTCTTT. This translates into CASSWSGTGVTEAFF.

V gene TRBV6-5 combines with J gene TRBJ1-3; D unresolved. The CDR3 extends over 14 amino acids. The V end lost 8 bases, the J end lost 5 bases, and 16 bases lay between the germline ends. Germline V gene data show CDR1 as MNHEY and CDR2 as SVGAGI. The CDR3 region is CASCPMGARNTIYF. DNA of the CDR3: TGTGCCAGCTGTCCTATGGGAGCGAGAAACACCATATATTTT.